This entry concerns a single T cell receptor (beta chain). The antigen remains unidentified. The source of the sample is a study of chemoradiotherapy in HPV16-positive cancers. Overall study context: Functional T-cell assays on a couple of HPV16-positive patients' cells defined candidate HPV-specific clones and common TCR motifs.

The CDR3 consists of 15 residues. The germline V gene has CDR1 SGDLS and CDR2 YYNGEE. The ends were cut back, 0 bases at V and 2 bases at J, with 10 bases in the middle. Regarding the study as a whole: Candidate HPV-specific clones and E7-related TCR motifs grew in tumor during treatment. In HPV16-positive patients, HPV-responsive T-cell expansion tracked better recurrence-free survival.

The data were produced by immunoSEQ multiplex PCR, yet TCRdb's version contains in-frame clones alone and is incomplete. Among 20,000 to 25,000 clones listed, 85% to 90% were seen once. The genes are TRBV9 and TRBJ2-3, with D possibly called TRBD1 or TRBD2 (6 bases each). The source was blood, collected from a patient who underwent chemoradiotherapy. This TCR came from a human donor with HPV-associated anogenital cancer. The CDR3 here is CASSVGGGLTDTQYF. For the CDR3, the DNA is TGTGCCAGCAGCGTAGGAGGGGGGCTCACAGATACGCAGTATTTT.